This T cell receptor beta chain was obtained from a study of CD8 T cells in Susac syndrome. Reverse transcription of roughly 0.5 to 1 ug RNA used random hexamers. MiXCR, run by TCRdb on the immunoSEQ multiplex PCR reads, gives a single entry per CDR3 protein. The data contain hundreds of thousands of distinct CDR3 sequences, approximately 95% of them singletons. Germline V gives CDR1 MNHNY, CDR2 SVGAGI (reference sequence). There are 15 residues in the CDR3. V was clipped by 6 bases and J by 1 base, with 13 bases between them. The chain recombines TRBV6-6 with TRBJ2-4, with a tentative D call TRBD2 (6 bases). This TCR came from a human donor with multiple sclerosis. Sequencing was carried out using CD4+ T cells from PBMCs. CDR3 sequence (DNA): TGTGCCAGCAGCACCACGGGGGAGGCCAAAAACATTCAGTACTTC. Its protein is CASSTTGEAKNIQYF.